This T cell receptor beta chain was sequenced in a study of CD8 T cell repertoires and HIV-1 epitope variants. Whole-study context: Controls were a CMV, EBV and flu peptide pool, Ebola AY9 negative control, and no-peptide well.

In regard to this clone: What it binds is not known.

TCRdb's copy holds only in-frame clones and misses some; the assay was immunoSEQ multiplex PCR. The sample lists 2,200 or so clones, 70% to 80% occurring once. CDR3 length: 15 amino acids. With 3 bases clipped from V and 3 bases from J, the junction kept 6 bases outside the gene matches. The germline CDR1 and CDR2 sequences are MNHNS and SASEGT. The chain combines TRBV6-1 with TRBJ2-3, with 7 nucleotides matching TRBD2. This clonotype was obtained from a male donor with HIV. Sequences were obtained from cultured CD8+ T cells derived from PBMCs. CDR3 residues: CASSDRWEGTDTQYF. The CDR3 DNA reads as TGTGCCAGCAGTGATAGGTGGGAGGGAACAGATACGCAGTATTTT.